The 21 T cell receptor beta chains below were found in one sample sequenced in a study of blood T cell repertoires in COVID-19. The data were produced by immunoSEQ multiplex PCR, yet TCRdb's version contains in-frame clones alone and is incomplete. The table records about 190,000 clones, 86% of them present only once. Material for sequencing was PBMCs or T cells enriched from blood (not recorded which). The receptors derive from a woman in her twenties or thirties who had recovered from COVID-19.

The rearrangement links TRBV14 to TRBJ2-1, with D perhaps TRBD1 (6 bases). Trimming shortened V by 1 base and J by 5 bases, and 15 bases separated the two germline ends. Germline lookup yields CDR1 SGHDN and CDR2 FVKESK. The CDR3 spans 16 residues. CDR3 sequence (DNA): TGTGCCAGCAGCCAAGTTTTTCTCAGGGGAAACAATGAGCAGTTCTTC. Protein product: CASSQVFLRGNNEQFF. Combining the CDR3 with reference TRBV14 and TRBJ2-1 gives the whole variable domain EAGVTQFPSHSVIEKGQTVTLRCDPISGHDNLYWYRRVMGKEIKFLLHFVKESKQDESGMPNNRFLAERTGGTYSTLKVQPAELEDSGVYFCASSQVFLRGNNEQFFGPGTRLTVL.

V and J are TRBV7-9 and TRBJ2-7; 7 positions match TRBD2. The germline V gene encodes CDR1 SEHNR and CDR2 FQNEAQ (reference sequence). This CDR3 has 13 residues. The V and J ends lost 3 bases and 2 bases, in that order; junction bases with no gene match: 1. The CDR3 loop reads CASSFSGTYEQYF. In nucleotides, the CDR3 is TGTGCCAGCAGCTTCAGCGGGACCTACGAGCAGTACTTC.

The chain joins TRBV27 to TRBJ2-7; D perhaps matches TRBD2 (5 bases). The germline V gene encodes CDR1 MNHEY and CDR2 SMNVEV (reference sequence). The CDR3 totals 14 residues. Trimming shortened V by 6 bases and J by 0 bases, and 12 bases separated the two germline ends. The CDR3 reads CASSLSGSSYEQYF. The CDR3 coding sequence is TGTGCCAGCAGCCTATCGGGGTCCTCCTACGAGCAGTACTTC.

This clone showed up just once. The chain couples TRBV3-1 (or the pseudogene TRBV3-2) to TRBJ2-7; D is unclear. CDR3 length equals 13 residues. Looked up from germline, CDR1 is LGHDT and CDR2 is YNNKEL (reference sequence). The V end was cut by 2 bases, the J end by 0 bases, with 5 bases between. The CDR3 DNA reads TGTGCCAGCAGCCAATCCCTCTCCTACGAGCAGTACTTC. This codes for CASSQSLSYEQYF.

For the CDR3, the DNA is TGTGCCAGCAGGCGGAGTGTCACCGGGGAGCTGTTTTTT. It codes for CASRRSVTGELFF. The genes are TRBV2 and TRBJ2-2; D unresolved. Trimming removed 6 bases at V and 4 bases at J, with 9 bases between. This CDR3 is built from 13 residues. CDR1 SNHLY and CDR2 FYNNEI come from the germline V gene.

V usage is TRBV10-3 and J usage is TRBJ2-1; 14 bases align to TRBD2. CDR3 size: 16 residues. The junction had 3 bases not matched to a gene; V was cut back by 0 bases and J by 8 bases. Germline V gene lookup returns CDR1 ENHRY and CDR2 SYGVKD. The CDR3 DNA sequence: TGTGCCATCAGTGAGTCGACTAGCGGGAGGGTGGATGAGCAGTTCTTC. Translation: CAISESTSGRVDEQFF.

The chain recombines TRBV10-1 with TRBJ2-2, with 12 positions matching TRBD2. V lost 6 bases, J lost 5 bases, and 10 bases stayed unmatched. The CDR3 is made up of 17 amino acids. The germline V gene encodes CDR1 WNHNN and CDR2 SYGVQD (reference sequence). The CDR3 reads CASRRLAGVFGTGELFF. CDR3 DNA sequence: TGCGCCAGCAGGCGACTAGCGGGAGTGTTCGGTACCGGGGAGCTGTTTTTT.

The chain carries TRBV6-5 and TRBJ2-2; TRBD2 matches 8 bases. The CDR3 is 16 residues long. The J segment lost 0 bases and the V segment lost 4 bases, leaving 4 bases of the junction unmatched. Germline values: CDR1 MNHEY, CDR2 SVGAGI. DNA for the CDR3: TGTGCCAGCAGTTCAATAGCGGGGTCGAACACCGGGGAGCTGTTTTTT. This translates into CASSSIAGSNTGELFF.

The chain couples TRBV27 to TRBJ1-5; possibly TRBD1 for D (6 bases). V dropped 2 bases and J dropped 9 bases, with 11 bases sitting between them. CDR3 length equals 13 residues. CDR1 and CDR2 from the germline V gene are MNHEY and SMNVEV (reference sequence). Here the CDR3 reads CASSLKGGSPQHF. The DNA for the CDR3 is TGTGCCAGCAGTTTAAAGGGGGGGTCGCCCCAGCATTTT.

This chain links TRBV21-1 with TRBJ2-1; the D segment call TRBD2 is taken from the table without a DNA check. TRBV21-1 is noted as a pseudogene. The CDR3 contains 16 residues. The CDR3 reads CASSKVFLRGVDEQFF. The CDR3 DNA follows: TGTGCCAGCAGCAAAGTTTTTCTCCGGGGGGTCGATGAGCAGTTCTTC.

This clone turned up a few times. The chain carries TRBV6-5 and TRBJ2-1, with D unresolved. Per the germline V gene, CDR1 is MNHEY and CDR2 is SVGAGI. This CDR3 has 12 amino acids. The V end was cut by 6 bases, the J end by 6 bases, with 9 bases between. The CDR3 reads CASRYSGNEQFF. CDR3 DNA sequence: TGTGCCAGCAGATATAGTGGCAATGAGCAGTTCTTC.

The chain joins TRBV14 to TRBJ2-6; D is possibly TRBD2 (5 bases). CDR3 size: 16 residues. Trimming removed 4 bases at V and 2 bases at J, with 12 bases between. CDR1 is SGHDN, CDR2 FVKESK, per germline. CDR3 in amino acids: CASSLPLGAGANVLTF. The CDR3 coding sequence is TGTGCCAGCAGCCTCCCGCTGGGAGCTGGGGCCAACGTCCTGACTTTC.

This chain links TRBV13 with TRBJ2-1; 7 nucleotides match TRBD2. Per the germline V gene, CDR1 is PRHDT and CDR2 is FYEKMQ (reference sequence). J gave up 0 bases and V 0 bases, and 5 bases lay outside the gene matches. The CDR3 totals 17 residues. The CDR3 DNA reads as TGTGCCAGCAGCTTAGGCCCGGGCGGGAGCTCCTACAATGAGCAGTTCTTC. Its translation: CASSLGPGGSSYNEQFF.

The V and J genes are TRBV15 and TRBJ1-3; D may be TRBD1 (6 bases). V was clipped by 0 bases and J by 2 bases, with 11 bases between them. Germline V lookup: CDR1 LNHNV, CDR2 YYDKDF (reference sequence). This CDR3 is 16 amino acids long. CDR3: CATSRDQNRAGNTIYF. CDR3 sequence (DNA): TGTGCCACCAGCAGAGATCAGAACAGGGCTGGAAACACCATATATTTT.

V gene TRBV5-4 combines with J gene TRBJ2-7, with a weak D call TRBD1 (5 bases). Germline lookup yields CDR1 SGHNT and CDR2 YYREEE (reference sequence). Trimming shortened V by 0 bases and J by 2 bases, and 12 bases separated the two germline ends. The CDR3 contains 15 residues. As DNA, the CDR3 is TGTGCCAGCAGCTTGGGCAGGGTTGGGGCCTACGAGCAGTACTTC. Amino acids: CASSLGRVGAYEQYF.

This chain links TRBV28 with TRBJ2-1, with unresolved D. The CDR3 has 12 residues. The ends were cut back, 5 bases at V and 9 bases at J, with 11 bases in the middle. CDR1 and CDR2 from the germline V gene are MDHEN and SYDVKM. The CDR3 reads CASSLGFGEQFF. The CDR3, as DNA: TGTGCCAGCAGTCTAGGATTCGGTGAGCAGTTCTTC.

The V gene is TRBV7-9, the J gene TRBJ2-5; D may be TRBD2 (6 bases). CDR1 is SEHNR, CDR2 FQNEAQ, per germline (reference sequence). CDR3 length: 14 residues. V was clipped by 5 bases and J by 3 bases, with 13 bases between them. CDR3 sequence (DNA): TGTGCCAGCAGCATGCTAGCGATTAAAGAGACCCAGTACTTC. It is translated as CASSMLAIKETQYF.

The rearrangement joins TRBV9 to TRBJ2-2; TRBD2 matches 7 bases. CDR3 length: 15 residues. Germline V gene lookup returns CDR1 SGDLS and CDR2 YYNGEE. V dropped 0 bases and J dropped 3; count of bases not matched to a gene: 2. CDR3 protein: CASSVAGGDTGELFF. The CDR3 nucleotides read TGTGCCAGCAGCGTAGCTGGGGGGGACACCGGGGAGCTGTTTTTT. Full variable domain (missing parts from reference TRBV9 and TRBJ2-2): DSGVTQTPKHLITATGQRVTLRCSPRSGDLSVYWYQQSLDQGLQFLIQYYNGEERAKGNILERFSAQQFPDLHSELNLSSLELGDSALYFCASSVAGGDTGELFFGEGSRLTVL.

This clone appeared once. For the CDR3, the DNA is TGTGCCAGCAGTTTACGGGTCGTCAATTATGAAAAACTGTTTTTT. It yields the protein CASSLRVVNYEKLFF. The chain is built from TRBV28 and TRBJ1-4; D is unresolved. Trimming removed 2 bases from V and 6 bases from J, with 13 bases in between. This CDR3 contains 15 residues. CDR1 MDHEN and CDR2 SYDVKM come from the germline V gene.

This clone was counted only a few times. This rearrangement joins TRBV27 to TRBJ1-6, with D unresolved. Trimming shortened V by 2 bases and J by 4 bases, and 12 bases separated the two germline ends. The CDR3 is 16 amino acids. Per the germline V gene, CDR1 is MNHEY and CDR2 is SMNVEV (reference sequence). CDR3 DNA sequence: TGTGCCAGCAGTTTAGAGGCCCTCTCATATAATTCACCCCTCCACTTT. Translating it yields CASSLEALSYNSPLHF.

This rearrangement joins TRBV28 to TRBJ1-2; weak D call: TRBD1 (5 bases). The CDR3 length is 13 residues. Germline CDR1 reads MDHEN; CDR2 reads SYDVKM. V lost 10 bases, J lost 8 bases, and 20 bases lay in between. The CDR3 loop is CATRVSLQAGYTF. CDR3 nucleotides: TGTGCCACCCGAGTCTCCCTACAGGCGGGCTACACCTTC.